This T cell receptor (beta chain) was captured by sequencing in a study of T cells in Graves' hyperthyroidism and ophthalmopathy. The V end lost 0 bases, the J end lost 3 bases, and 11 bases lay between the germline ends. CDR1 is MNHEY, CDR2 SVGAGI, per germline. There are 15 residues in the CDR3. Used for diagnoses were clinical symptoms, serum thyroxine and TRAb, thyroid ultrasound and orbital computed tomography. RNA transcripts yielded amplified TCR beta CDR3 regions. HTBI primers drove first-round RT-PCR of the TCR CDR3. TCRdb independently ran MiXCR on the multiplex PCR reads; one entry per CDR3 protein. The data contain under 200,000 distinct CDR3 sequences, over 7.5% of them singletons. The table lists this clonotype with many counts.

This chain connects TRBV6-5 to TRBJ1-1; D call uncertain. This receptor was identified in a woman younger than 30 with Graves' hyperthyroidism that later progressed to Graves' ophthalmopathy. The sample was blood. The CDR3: CASSYSWGTHTEAFF. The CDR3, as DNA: TGTGCCAGCAGTTACTCCTGGGGTACTCACACTGAAGCTTTCTTT.